Listed here are 17 T cell receptor beta chains from one sample, sequenced in a study of esophageal squamous cell carcinoma under preoperative chemotherapy. Time point meaning: after preoperative PTX-NDP chemotherapy. Via MiXCR, TCRdb re-called the PCR reads, giving one row per CDR3 protein. The sample includes about 19,000 distinct CDR3 sequences, approximately 44% of them seen just once. Sample collection was performed from a patient given preoperative chemotherapy. These receptors came from a human donor with esophageal squamous cell carcinoma. The donor label of this sample is uncertain.

This chain links TRBV7-6 with TRBJ2-4, with D maybe TRBD1 (6 bases). The CDR3 contains 14 residues. V was cut by 2 bases and J by 13 bases, with 18 bases left in between. Germline V CDR1 and CDR2: SGHVS, FNYEAQ. In DNA, the CDR3 is TGTGCCAGCAGCTTAATAACAGGGCAGGGTATGCAGTACTTC. Protein product: CASSLITGQGMQYF.

This sequence joins TRBV6-1 and TRBJ2-3; 9 bases fit TRBD1. Germline V lookup: CDR1 MNHNS, CDR2 SASEGT. Trimming removed 2 bases from V and 4 bases from J; junction bases left unmatched: 10. The CDR3 runs 17 residues. The CDR3 is CASSEKGGTGFPDTQYF. CDR3 nucleotide sequence: TGTGCCAGCAGTGAAAAGGGAGGGACAGGGTTTCCAGATACGCAGTATTTT.

This clonotype appeared a single time. The J gene is TRBJ2-5, the V gene TRBV7-2; TRBD1 or TRBD2 may be the D gene (7 bases each). The CDR3 contains 16 residues. Trimming took off 8 bases at V and 8 bases at J, with 27 bases between the two ends. Germline CDR1 SGHTA, CDR2 FQGNSA. The CDR3 DNA reads TGTGCCAGCGGGGGACGCCAGGGGGGGGGCACAGATACCCAGTACTTC. It encodes CASGGRQGGGTDTQYF. Full variable domain (rest looked up from reference TRBV7-2 and TRBJ2-5): GAGVSQSPSNKVTEKGKDVELRCDPISGHTALYWYRQSLGQGLEFLIYFQGNSAPDKSGLPSDRFSAERTGGSVSTLTIQRTQQEDSAVYLCASGGRQGGGTDTQYFGPGTRLLVL.

As for this clonotype: At one of its ends the junction is not consistent with the germline gene, which may arise from a read error. The chain links TRBV7-9 to TRBJ2-5; 7 bases map to TRBD1. The CDR3 has 14 residues. CDR1 and CDR2 (germline): SEHNR, FQNEAQ (reference sequence). As DNA, the CDR3 is TGTGCCAGCAGCTCGACAGGGTGGCAAGAGGTCCTGAACTTC. Translation: CASSSTGWQEVLNF.

The V gene is TRBV11-1, the J gene TRBJ2-7; the D gene is possibly TRBD1 (5 bases). CDR3 size: 15 residues. Germline V gives CDR1 SGHAT, CDR2 FQDESV (reference sequence). V was pared by 3 bases and J by 6 bases, with 18 bases between. The CDR3 DNA sequence: TGTGCCAGCAGCTTCAGAAGGGGAAGTATCTCCGAGCAGTACTTC. Amino acids: CASSFRRGSISEQYF.

This sequence joins TRBV7-9 and TRBJ2-1; D may be TRBD1 (7 bases). Between the trimmed V and J ends, which lost 5 bases and 5 bases, there was a span of 16 bases. The CDR3 length is 15 residues. Germline V gene sequence: CDR1 SEHNR, CDR2 FQNEAQ (reference sequence). Here the CDR3 DNA reads TGTGCCAGCAGCCCGCGGGACAGACGTAACAATGAGCAGTTCTTC. Translating gives CASSPRDRRNNEQFF.

This clonotype occurred many times. This chain uses TRBV12-3 or TRBV12-4 with TRBJ2-1; the match to TRBD2 covers 7 bases. V lost 0 bases, J lost 10 bases, and 9 bases stayed unmatched. The CDR3 spans 15 residues. CDR3 in DNA: TGTGCCAGCAGTTTAGCGGGAGGGTTCCGTTACGAGCAGTTCTTC. Protein product: CASSLAGGFRYEQFF.

V gene TRBV7-2 combines with J gene TRBJ2-3; possibly TRBD1 for D (5 bases). The CDR3 is 14 amino acids. Between the trimmed V and J ends, which lost 1 base and 10 bases, there was a span of 15 bases. The germline CDR1 and CDR2 sequences are SGHTA and FQGNSA. CDR3 DNA sequence: TGTGCCAGCAGCTTAGAGGGCAACACAGGTGCGCAGTATTTT. It translates to CASSLEGNTGAQYF.

The rearrangement joins TRBV12-3 or TRBV12-4 to TRBJ2-5; tentative D call: TRBD1 (6 bases). V was cut by 7 bases and J by 1 base, with 13 bases left in between. This CDR3 is built from 14 residues. DNA for the CDR3: TGTGCCAGCACTAATGCAGGGGTCCAAGAGACCCAGTACTTC. Translated, it gives CASTNAGVQETQYF.

The chain recombines TRBV6-1 with TRBJ2-3, with 10 positions matching TRBD2. Germline CDR1 is MNHNS and CDR2 is SASEGT. There are 16 residues in the CDR3. V was clipped by 5 bases and J by 3 bases; unmatched bases: 8. The CDR3 region is CASSISSGGRTDTQYF. The DNA of the CDR3 is TGTGCCAGCAGTATCTCTAGCGGGGGACGGACAGATACGCAGTATTTT.

This sequence joins TRBV7-8 and TRBJ2-1, with 9 bases identical to TRBD2. V shed 8 bases, J shed 8 bases, and the junction held 22 bases outside the gene matches. From germline, CDR1 is SGHVS and CDR2 FQNEAQ. This CDR3 has 18 residues. As DNA, the CDR3 is TGTGCCAGCTCCGAGGGCGGGCGGGCTAGCGGGACGGGAGATGAGCAGTTCTTC. Protein: CASSEGGRASGTGDEQFF.

This clonotype occurred a few times. The chain links TRBV27 to TRBJ1-6, with a weak D call TRBD1 (6 bases). Deletions cut 6 bases from V and 5 bases from J, with 11 bases between. The CDR3 length is 14 residues. Germline CDR1 reads MNHEY; CDR2 reads SMNVEV (reference sequence). CDR3 nucleotides: TGTGCCAGCAGGGAGGGGGACCATAATTCACCCCTCCACTTT. Amino acid sequence: CASREGDHNSPLHF.

This clonotype came up many times. The chain combines TRBV7-2 with TRBJ2-1, with TRBD2 as a possible D gene (5 bases). The CDR3 is made up of 14 amino acids. Trimming shortened V by 5 bases and J by 0 bases, and 8 bases separated the two germline ends. Germline-derived CDR1 and CDR2 are SGHTA and FQGNSA. The CDR3 protein is CASSPEGSYNEQFF. The CDR3 nucleotides are TGTGCCAGCAGCCCAGAGGGCTCCTACAATGAGCAGTTCTTC.

There are many counts of this clonotype. A much larger clone lies one base from this, so it may be a read error. This sequence joins TRBV25-1 and TRBJ2-1, with TRBD2 matching over 12 bases. The V segment lost 11 bases and the J segment 13 bases; nucleotides outside the gene matches: 21. The CDR3 consists of 16 residues. Germline values: CDR1 MGHDK, CDR2 SYGVNS. The CDR3 DNA reads TGTGCCCGCGGGGCTAGCGGGAGGGCCTCGCAAGAGACCCAGTTCTTC. This translates into CARGASGRASQETQFF.

On this clonotype: The junction departs from the called germline gene at one end, perhaps through a read error. CDR3 loop: CPSSAPGRGTTDTQYF. The CDR3, as DNA: TGTCCCAGCAGCGCACCGGGGCGGGGGACCACAGATACGCAGTATTTC. The chain couples TRBV7-2 to TRBJ2-3, with 7 nucleotides matching TRBD2. Germline loops: CDR1 SGHTA, CDR2 FQGNSA. This CDR3 region has 16 residues. The whole variable domain, remainder taken from reference TRBV7-2 and TRBJ2-3, is GAGVSQSPSNKVTEKGKDVELRCDPISGHTALYWYRQSLGQGLEFLIYFQGNSAPDKSGLPSDRFSAERTGGSVSTLTIQRTQQEDSAVYLCPSSAPGRGTTDTQYFGPGTRLTVL.

In this sample, this clonotype turned up once. The junction does not match germline at one end; this may be a read error. CDR3 sequence reads: CASAARGGGNPETQYF. The CDR3 nucleotides read TGTGCCAGCGCCGCGCGCGGGGGCGGGAACCCAGAGACCCAGTATTTC. The chain joins TRBV7-2 to TRBJ2-3; possibly TRBD2 for D (7 bases). The CDR3 runs to 16 residues. Germline assignment: CDR1 SGHTA and CDR2 FQGNSA.

Comment on this clonotype: The missing conserved phenylalanine or tryptophan at the end of this CDR3 makes a read error likely. The V call is TRBV7-9, the J call TRBJ2-5; a possible D gene is TRBD1 (5 bases). The J call may be wrong; the DNA end is better matched by TRBJ2-1. The V gene's germline CDR1 is SEHNR and CDR2 FQNEAQ (reference sequence). The CDR3 length is 14 residues. Written as DNA, the CDR3 is TGTGCCAGGAGCTCGGCAGGGTGGCAAGAGACCCAGTTCTCC. Translation: CARSSAGWQETQFS.